One and the same sample provided the 17 T cell receptor beta chains below, sequenced in a study of T cell responses to AZD1222 COVID-19 vaccine. Clones were read by immunoSEQ multiplex PCR, and TCRdb kept only the in-frame ones, dropping some. This sample has about 120,000 clones, with about 90% found just once. The material sequenced was peripheral blood, taken 28 days after the second AZD1222 dose. These receptors were taken from an adult who received the AZD1222 COVID-19 vaccine.

The J gene is TRBJ2-1, the V gene TRBV10-3; D is undetermined. Trimming left V 1 base short and J 8 bases short, with 9 bases between. This CDR3 comprises 13 residues. Germline CDR1 is ENHRY and CDR2 is SYGVKD. The CDR3 DNA reads as TGTGCCATCAGTGAGTTCAGAGTCTATGAGCAGTTCTTC. Translating gives CAISEFRVYEQFF.

V gene TRBV2 combines with J gene TRBJ1-2, with D possibly matching TRBD1 (5 bases). The CDR3 extends over 11 amino acids. Germline V gene sequence: CDR1 SNHLY, CDR2 FYNNEI. V gave up 8 bases and J gave up 2 bases, with 6 bases separating them. CDR3: CASRTNYGYTF. CDR3 DNA: TGTGCCAGCCGGACAAACTATGGCTACACCTTC.

Here the CDR3 reads CASSPGTSEETQYF. In nucleotides, the CDR3 is TGCGCCAGCAGCCCTGGGACTAGTGAAGAGACCCAGTACTTC. The chain recombines TRBV5-1 with TRBJ2-5; 8 nucleotides match TRBD2. V shed 4 bases and J 3 bases; nucleotides not matched to a gene: 5. The germline CDR1 and CDR2 sequences are SGHRS and YFSETQ. The length of the CDR3 is 14 residues.

The chain couples TRBV19 to TRBJ1-5; D remains unclear. Trimming took 5 bases from V and 4 from J, leaving 15 bases between them. From germline, CDR1 is LNHDA and CDR2 SQIVND (reference sequence). The CDR3 is 15 amino acids. This CDR3 is CASSLSPLRNQPQHF. The CDR3 DNA reads TGTGCCAGTAGTTTATCCCCTCTGAGGAATCAGCCCCAGCATTTT.

This clone came up once. The chain employs TRBV29-1 and TRBJ2-7; no clear D gene. The CDR3 has 13 amino acids. Germline assignment: CDR1 SQVTM and CDR2 ANQGSEA. The V and J ends lost 4 bases and 3 bases respectively, with 13 bases between them. Here the CDR3 reads CSVGEQPNYEQYF. CDR3 DNA sequence: TGCAGCGTTGGAGAACAGCCCAACTACGAGCAGTACTTC.

The chain carries TRBV19 and TRBJ1-5; D may be TRBD1 (5 bases). Germline values: CDR1 LNHDA, CDR2 SQIVND (reference sequence). Deletions cut 8 bases from V and 4 bases from J, with 12 bases between. The CDR3 contains 13 residues. The CDR3 here is CASDMTVNQPQHF. CDR3 coding DNA: TGTGCCAGTGACATGACAGTTAATCAGCCCCAGCATTTT.

This sequence joins TRBV20-1 and TRBJ2-1, with 10 nucleotides matching TRBD2. Germline CDR1 reads DFQATT; CDR2 reads SNEGSKA (reference sequence). Germline trimming cut 3 bases from V and 5 bases from J; bases unmatched to any gene: 7. The CDR3 is 15 amino acids. The CDR3 loop reads CSASDWLAGDNEQFF. The CDR3 DNA reads TGCAGTGCTAGTGATTGGCTAGCGGGGGACAATGAGCAGTTCTTC.

V gene TRBV28 combines with J gene TRBJ1-2, with D possibly being TRBD1 (6 bases). This CDR3 has 11 amino acids. Trimming cost V 8 bases and J 8 bases, with 12 bases left between them. The germline gives CDR1 MDHEN, CDR2 SYDVKM. CDR3 loop: CASRTDQGYTF. The DNA for the CDR3 is TGTGCCAGCCGGACAGACCAGGGCTACACCTTC.

The chain joins TRBV6-6 to TRBJ1-6; no definite D call. The germline gives CDR1 MNHNY, CDR2 SVGAGI (reference sequence). The CDR3 is 13 residues long. Between the trimmed V and J ends, which lost 10 bases and 7 bases, there was a span of 14 bases. CDR3 sequence reads: CATQGVKNSPLHF. CDR3 nucleotide sequence: TGTGCCACCCAAGGAGTAAAGAATTCACCCCTCCACTTT.

A single count supports this clone. This sequence joins TRBV28 and TRBJ1-4; the match to TRBD1 covers 8 bases. In germline, CDR1 is MDHEN, CDR2 SYDVKM. Trimming at V came to 6 bases and at J to 6 bases, leaving 12 bases not matched to a gene. The CDR3 length is 16 residues. CDR3 in amino acids: CASSQRAGTGDEKLFF. The CDR3 region has the DNA TGTGCCAGCAGCCAGAGGGCGGGGACAGGAGATGAAAAACTGTTTTTT.

The V gene is TRBV5-1, the J gene TRBJ1-2; D is undetermined. From germline, CDR1 is SGHRS and CDR2 YFSETQ. CDR3 length equals 14 residues. V was trimmed by 4 bases and J by 7 bases, leaving 17 bases between them. CDR3 nucleotides: TGCGCCAGCAGCCCCCAGCCGACAAGTCCTGGCTACACCTTC. As protein: CASSPQPTSPGYTF. The full variable domain, with the rest looked up from reference TRBV5-1 and TRBJ1-2, is KAGVTQTPRYLIKTRGQQVTLSCSPISGHRSVSWYQQTPGQGLQFLFEYFSETQRNKGNFPGRFSGRQFSNSRSEMNVSTLELGDSALYLCASSPQPTSPGYTFGSGTRLTVV.

The DNA for the CDR3 is TGTGCCAGCAGTCTCCCGGGACTAGCGGGAGTCTTGTCCGGGGAGCTGTTTTTT. Translating gives CASSLPGLAGVLSGELFF. This sequence joins TRBV27 and TRBJ2-2, with TRBD2 matching over 14 bases. The CDR3 sequence is 18 residues long. CDR1 is MNHEY and CDR2 is SMNVEV in the germline V gene (reference sequence). The trim removed 5 bases at V and 6 bases at J, leaving 11 bases unmatched.

The V gene is TRBV2, the J gene TRBJ1-5; the match to TRBD1 covers 7 bases. V dropped 6 bases and J dropped 7; count of bases not matched to a gene: 9. The CDR3 has 14 residues. Germline CDR1 and CDR2: SNHLY and FYNNEI. This CDR3 is CASSEQGLEQPQHF. CDR3 sequence (DNA): TGTGCCAGCAGCGAACAGGGGTTGGAGCAGCCCCAGCATTTT.

This sequence joins TRBV9 and TRBJ1-6, with 7 bases identical to TRBD1. Germline V gene sequence: CDR1 SGDLS, CDR2 YYNGEE. The V gene end was trimmed by 4 bases and the J gene end by 6 bases; junction bases not matched to a gene: 4. The CDR3 is 14 amino acids. The CDR3, as DNA: TGTGCCAGCAGCATTTCAGGGGGTAATTCACCCCTCCACTTT. This translates into CASSISGGNSPLHF.

This chain connects TRBV7-9 to TRBJ2-7; TRBD1 matches 10 bases. The CDR3 length is 17 residues. V dropped 4 bases and J dropped 3; count of bases not matched to a gene: 12. Germline CDR1 reads SEHNR; CDR2 reads FQNEAQ (reference sequence). This CDR3 is CASSSRPSGTGDYEQYF. CDR3 bases: TGTGCCAGCAGCTCCCGTCCATCCGGGACAGGGGACTACGAGCAGTACTTC.

V and J are TRBV10-2 and TRBJ2-5; a possible D gene is TRBD2 (5 bases). Deletions cut 0 bases from V and 3 bases from J, with 17 bases between. Looked up from germline, CDR1 is WSHSY and CDR2 is SAAADI. The CDR3 extends over 17 amino acids. DNA of the CDR3: TGCGCCAGCAGTGAGTCAATTGGAGGAGAAATGGAAGAGACCCAGTACTTC. Translated: CASSESIGGEMEETQYF.

The chain couples TRBV19 to TRBJ2-3; tentative D call: TRBD1 (7 bases). Trimming removed 10 bases from V and 5 bases from J, with 16 bases in between. Per the germline V gene, CDR1 is LNHDA and CDR2 is SQIVND (reference sequence). The CDR3 sequence is 13 residues long. CDR3 protein: CATKQGRKDTQYF. The CDR3 bases are TGTGCCACTAAACAGGGGAGGAAAGATACGCAGTATTTT.